Presented here are 6 T cell receptor beta chains from one specimen sequenced in a study of shared clonotypes between healthy human individuals (dated by TCRdb to 2018 to 2020). CD8 naive samples were obtained by positive selection for CCR7 among CD45RO-negative cells, yielding a CD45RA+CCR7+ population from which TemRA cells were excluded. The library came from the immunoSEQ multiplex PCR assay. TCRdb took over this immuneACCESS table, retaining in-frame rearrangements with V and J assigned. Such tables are incomplete; in checked studies, under half of the missing clones stem from an unresolved V gene, and the remainder is unexplained. This sample comprises under 1 million clones, roughly 96% of them detected only once. Less than 0.25% of the sample is held by the ten biggest clonotypes. Sequencing was performed on naive CD8+ T cells sorted from blood. The cell subset or site tag for this specimen amounts to: CD45RA+CCR7+. The origin of the receptors is a man aged 25 to 40 in good health.

On this clone itself: At one of its ends the junction is not consistent with the germline gene, which may arise from a read error. The V and J genes are TRBV7-7 and TRBJ2-3, with a weak D call TRBD2 (6 bases). Germline-derived CDR1 and CDR2 are SSHAT and FNYEAQ (reference sequence). The length of the CDR3 is 15 residues. In DNA, the CDR3 is TGTGCTAGCAGCCACGGGAGCTCTAGCACAGATACGCAGTATTTT. Translated: CASSHGSSSTDTQYF.

This chain connects TRBV6-4 to TRBJ2-3, with 12 bases aligning to TRBD2. V dropped 4 bases and J dropped 3; count of bases not matched to a gene: 2. CDR3 size: 15 residues. Germline V gene lookup returns CDR1 MRHNA and CDR2 SNTAGT. The CDR3 DNA is TGTGCCAGCAGTGCCGGGACTAGCGGGACAGATACGCAGTATTTT. It translates to CASSAGTSGTDTQYF.

In its sample, this clone was seen once. V gene TRBV29-1 combines with J gene TRBJ2-7; TRBD1 matches 9 bases. Germline CDR1 SQVTM, CDR2 ANQGSEA. This CDR3 is 18 amino acids long. V dropped 6 bases and J dropped 3; count of bases not matched to a gene: 21. CDR3 region: CSVIGRGDRVEKDYEQYF. CDR3 coding DNA: TGCAGCGTCATTGGTCGGGGGGACAGGGTAGAGAAGGACTACGAGCAGTACTTC.

The genes are TRBV29-1 and TRBJ2-2; D gene uncertain. V dropped 7 bases and J dropped 3 bases, with 12 bases sitting between them. This CDR3 has 13 residues. In germline, CDR1 is SQVTM, CDR2 ANQGSEA. CDR3 region: CSGLSTYTGELFF. CDR3 sequence (DNA): TGCAGCGGCCTATCTACGTACACCGGGGAGCTGTTTTTT.

The CDR3 DNA is TGCAGCGTTGAAGATTCCAGGACAGACAATGAGCAGTTCTTC. It encodes CSVEDSRTDNEQFF. This chain connects TRBV29-1 to TRBJ2-1; TRBD1 is a possible D gene (6 bases). The CDR3 covers 14 residues. V lost 0 bases and J lost 5, with 11 bases in between. Germline V gene lookup returns CDR1 SQVTM and CDR2 ANQGSEA.

This clone has a single count. The V gene is TRBV4-3, the J gene TRBJ2-2, with D hard to call. The length of the CDR3 is 15 residues. V lost 1 base to trimming and J lost 3 bases, with 9 bases between them. Germline values: CDR1 LGHNA, CDR2 YSLEER. DNA for the CDR3: TGCGCCAGCAGCCAAGTGAACATCGACACCGGGGAGCTGTTTTTT. It codes for CASSQVNIDTGELFF.